Sequencing of this T cell receptor (beta chain) was carried out in a study of T cell responses to AZD1222 COVID-19 vaccine. Study-level information: Whether given at about 4 or about 12 weeks, second doses were pooled. Whole-study findings and limits: It should be noted that donors were predominantly white British and more often female, and clonal diversity was possibly underestimated. Nearly half of spike-specific TCRs reportedly target unmutated variant regions. Spike-wide vaccine-associated CD4 TCRs dominated at 160-218 and 743-854.

The germline V gene has CDR1 MNHEY and CDR2 SVGAGI. CDR3 size: 15 residues. Trimming removed 2 bases from V and 0 bases from J; junction bases left unmatched: 4. Profiled with immunoSEQ multiplex PCR; TCRdb holds only in-frame clones, not every one. The table includes tens of thousands of clones, roughly 87% detected once. In regard to this clone: Its cognate antigen is unknown.

The clonotype comes from an adult in good health. The rearrangement links TRBV6-5 to TRBJ2-7, with TRBD1 identical over 7 bases. The sample was peripheral blood, taken on day 0 of AZD1222 vaccination. This chain's CDR3 is CASSYDRASSYEQYF. CDR3 coding DNA: TGTGCCAGCAGTTACGACAGGGCAAGCTCCTACGAGCAGTACTTC.